Included here is one T cell receptor beta chain sequence, with context. Antigen unknown. The CDR3 extends over 15 amino acids. Deletions cut 5 bases from V and 3 bases from J, with 17 bases between. Germline lookup yields CDR1 MNHNY and CDR2 SVGAGI (reference sequence). Stated time point: blood 2 weeks post-SBRT. Sample treatment: 15 Gy SBRT to primary tumor, nephrectomy 4 weeks later. After SBRT, blood was collected at 2 and 4 weeks, plus baseline. Repertoires were generated with immunoSEQ multiplex PCR, while TCRdb's copy carries only in-frame clones and drops some. Of about 150,000 clones in the sample, around 90% are singletons; the top ten hold 10% to 15%. The data belong to a study of radiation and T cells in renal cell carcinoma. Looking at the study overall: Nephrectomy followed 15 Gy stereotactic body radiation by 4 weeks.

Study-wide results and caveats: Top tumor clonotypes rose in blood 2 weeks post-radiation, then contracted.

The chain couples TRBV6-6 to TRBJ2-7; TRBD1 might be the D (6 bases). This sequence was found in a woman aged 45-59 years with renal cell carcinoma. The sample in question was blood, obtained from a patient whose treatment included radiotherapy and nephrectomy. The CDR3 coding sequence is TGTGCCAGCAGTCCACCACCGGGACAAGGCTACGAGCAGTACTTC. It translates to CASSPPPGQGYEQYF.